One sample yielded the 12 T cell receptor beta chains listed below, sequenced in a study of blood T cell repertoires in COVID-19. Sequencing was performed with immunoSEQ multiplex PCR; in TCRdb, only in-frame clones are kept and a portion is missing. The profile shows 30,000 to 45,000 clones, around four fifths of them singletons. Sample: peripheral blood. The receptors shown here come from a human donor in a cohort sampled during active COVID-19.

This chain connects TRBV7-2 to TRBJ2-5; TRBD2 agrees at 8 bases. This CDR3 spans 15 amino acids. J was trimmed by 10 bases and V by 4 bases; bases with no gene match: 14. Germline V gene lookup returns CDR1 SGHTA and CDR2 FQGNSA. DNA of the CDR3: TGTGCCAGCAGCTCGGCGTTTAGCGGGGCTACGATCCAGTACTTC. Residues: CASSSAFSGATIQYF.

This chain connects TRBV18 to TRBJ1-1, with 8 bases that match TRBD1. This CDR3 contains 14 residues. CDR1 and CDR2 (germline): KGHSH, LQKENI. V lost 4 bases to trimming and J lost 1 base; unmatched junction nucleotides: 2. Written as DNA, the CDR3 is TGTGCCAGCTCACAAGGACAGGGGAACACTGAAGCTTTCTTT. Protein: CASSQGQGNTEAFF.

This clone showed up just once. This chain joins TRBV19 and TRBJ1-2; TRBD1 agrees at 9 bases. The V gene's germline CDR1 is LNHDA and CDR2 SQIVND (reference sequence). Trimming at V came to 3 bases and at J to 7 bases, leaving 6 bases not matched to a gene. This CDR3 has 14 residues. CDR3 bases: TGTGCCAGTAGTATGGACAGGGGCTCGGGTGGCTACACCTTC. It is translated as CASSMDRGSGGYTF. Combining the CDR3 with reference TRBV19 and TRBJ1-2 gives the whole variable domain DGGITQSPKYLFRKEGQNVTLSCEQNLNHDAMYWYRQDPGQGLRLIYYSQIVNDFQKGDIAEGYSVSREKKESFPLTVTSAQKNPTAFYLCASSMDRGSGGYTFGSGTRLTVV.

The chain carries TRBV5-6 and TRBJ2-7, with 12 bases fitting TRBD1. V dropped 4 bases and J dropped 6; count of bases not matched to a gene: 8. The CDR3 totals 15 residues. Germline CDR1 SGHDT, CDR2 YYEEEE. The CDR3 sequence is CASSILGTGGSEQYF. In DNA, the CDR3 is TGTGCCAGCAGCATCTTGGGGACAGGGGGCTCCGAGCAGTACTTC.

In DNA form, the CDR3 reads TGTGCCAGCAGTTTCGCCGGAGGGTTGAGTGGGACCTACGAGCAGTACTTC. It specifies CASSFAGGLSGTYEQYF. The chain employs TRBV6-2 or TRBV6-3 and TRBJ2-7; TRBD2 might be the D (6 bases). Trimming took off 4 bases at V and 2 bases at J, with 21 bases between the two ends. This CDR3 is built from 17 residues. CDR1 is MNHEY and CDR2 is SVGEGT in the germline V gene.

This chain connects TRBV6-6 to TRBJ1-5, with TRBD1 identical over 10 bases. Trimming removed 8 bases from V and 4 bases from J; junction bases left unmatched: 5. The CDR3 spans 14 residues. Germline CDR1 MNHNY, CDR2 SVGAGI (reference sequence). The CDR3 DNA reads as TGTGCCAGCTCCGGACAGGGGGAAAATCAGCCCCAGCATTTT. This encodes CASSGQGENQPQHF.

The rearrangement uses TRBV5-1 and TRBJ1-5, with TRBD1 matching 8 bases. This CDR3 is built from 15 residues. Germline V CDR1 and CDR2: SGHRS, YFSETQ. V lost 4 bases, J lost 6 bases, and 9 bases stayed unmatched. CDR3: CASSQTGGSSQPQHF. In DNA, the CDR3 is TGCGCCAGCAGCCAAACAGGGGGTAGTAGTCAGCCCCAGCATTTT.

The CDR3 protein is CASSPRANTEAFF. Here the CDR3 DNA reads TGTGCCAGCAGTCCCCGAGCGAACACTGAAGCTTTCTTT. This chain connects TRBV6-2 or TRBV6-3 to TRBJ1-1; D is ambiguous. The CDR3 runs to 13 residues. The V end was cut by 5 bases, the J end by 1 base, with 8 bases between. Germline-derived CDR1 and CDR2 are MNHEY and SVGEGT.

This rearrangement joins TRBV4-1 to TRBJ1-1; 11 nucleotides line up with TRBD1. The CDR3 sequence is 15 residues long. Germline CDR1 reads MGHRA; CDR2 reads YSYEKL. The trim removed 2 bases at V and 4 bases at J, leaving 3 bases unmatched. CDR3 DNA sequence: TGCGCCAGCAGCCAAAGGACAGGGGGCCTCACTGAAGCTTTCTTT. Residues: CASSQRTGGLTEAFF.

This clone was seen more than once but under ten times. This chain uses TRBV5-4 with TRBJ1-2; possible D gene TRBD1, 6 bases. This CDR3 has 15 residues. The germline V and J ends were trimmed by 0 bases and 5 bases, with 14 bases remaining between them. Germline V gene lookup returns CDR1 SGHNT and CDR2 YYREEE (reference sequence). Written as DNA, the CDR3 is TGTGCCAGCAGCTTGGGTGGACAGTCAAATTATGGCTACACCTTC. It codes for CASSLGGQSNYGYTF.

This clone showed up just a few times. The rearrangement links TRBV10-3 to TRBJ1-5, with 9 positions matching TRBD1. Losses at the gene ends were 10 bases for V and 5 bases for J; bases not matched to a gene: 6. The CDR3 runs 13 residues. Germline CDR1 and CDR2: ENHRY and SYGVKD. The CDR3 reads CATRTGDDQPQHF. The CDR3 DNA reads as TGTGCCACCCGGACAGGGGATGATCAGCCCCAGCATTTT.

The table lists this clone with a count of one. The CDR3 nucleotides read TGTGCCTGGAATCGACAGGAACAAGAGACCCAGTACTTC. It is translated as CAWNRQEQETQYF. The J gene is TRBJ2-5, the V gene TRBV30; maybe TRBD1 (6 bases). Trimming removed 4 bases at V and 2 bases at J, with 11 bases between. CDR1 and CDR2 from the germline V gene are GTSNPN and SVGIG (reference sequence). The length of the CDR3 is 13 residues.